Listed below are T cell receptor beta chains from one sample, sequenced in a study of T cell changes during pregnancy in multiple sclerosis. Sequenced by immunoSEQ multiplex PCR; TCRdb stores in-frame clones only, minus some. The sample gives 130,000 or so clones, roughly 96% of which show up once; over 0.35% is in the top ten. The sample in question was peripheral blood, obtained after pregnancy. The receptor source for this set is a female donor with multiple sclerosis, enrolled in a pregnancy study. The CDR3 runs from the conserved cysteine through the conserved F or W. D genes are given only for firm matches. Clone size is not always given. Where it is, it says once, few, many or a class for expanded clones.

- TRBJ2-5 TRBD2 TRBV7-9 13 TGTGCCAGCAGCCCCGCGGTAGCGGGGACCCAGTACTTC CASSPAVAGTQYF
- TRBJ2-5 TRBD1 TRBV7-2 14 TGTGCCAGCAGCGAACCAGGGGGCGAGGAGACCCAGTACTTC CASSEPGGEETQYF
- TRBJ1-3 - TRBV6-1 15 TGTGCCAGCACTCCTTCGGGGATCTCTGGAAACACCATATATTTT CASTPSGISGNTIYF
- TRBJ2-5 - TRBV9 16 TGTGCCAGCAGCGCACAGGGAGGGGGGTATCAAGAGACCCAGTACTTC CASSAQGGGYQETQYF
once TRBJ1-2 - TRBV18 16 TGTGCCAGCTCACGCGGGCGCCAGGATGGGTTCGGAGGCTACACCTTC CASSRGRQDGFGGYTF
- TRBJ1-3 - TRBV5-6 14 TGTGCCAGCAGCTCTCGTAGCTCTGGAAACACCATATATTTT CASSSRSSGNTIYF
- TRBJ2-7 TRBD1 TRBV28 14 TGTGCCAGCAGTTTCGGGACAGTCTCCTACGAGCAGTACTTC CASSFGTVSYEQYF
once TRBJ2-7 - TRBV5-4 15 TGTGCCAGCAGCTTGGGGACTTACAATACCTACGAGCAGTACTTC CASSLGTYNTYEQYF
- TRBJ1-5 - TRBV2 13 TGTGCCAGCAGTTTATGGTCTAGTCAGCCCCAGCATTTT CASSLWSSQPQHF
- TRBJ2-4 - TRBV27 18 TGTGCCAGCACCTCTTACCGGGAGCTCCTTAGGGCCAAAAACATTCAGTACTTC CASTSYRELLRAKNIQYF
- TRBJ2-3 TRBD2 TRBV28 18 TGTGCCAGCAGAACCCGACTTGGCGGGAGACCCGAGGGAGATACGCAGTATTTT CASRTRLGGRPEGDTQYF
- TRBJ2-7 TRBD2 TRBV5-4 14 TGTGCCAGCAGCGCTACTAGCGGTGGTTACGAGCAGTACTTC CASSATSGGYEQYF
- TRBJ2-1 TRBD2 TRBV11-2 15 TGTGCCAGCAGCTTAGACGGGAGGGCCCATGGTGAGCAGTTCTTC CASSLDGRAHGEQFF
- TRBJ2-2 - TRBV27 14 TGTGCCAGCAGTTTAGCCGGGGAGAGGCGGGAGCTGTTTTTT CASSLAGERRELFF
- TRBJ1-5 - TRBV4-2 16 TGTGCCAGCAGCCTTTTGGGGGGGGGCGAGGATCAGCCCCAGCATTTT CASSLLGGGEDQPQHF
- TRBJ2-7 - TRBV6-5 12 TGTGCCAGCAGGGGGGGGCAATACGAGCAGTACTTC CASRGGQYEQYF
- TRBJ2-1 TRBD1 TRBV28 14 TGTGCCAGCAGCGCAGGGGGCTCCTACAATGAGCAGTTCTTC CASSAGGSYNEQFF
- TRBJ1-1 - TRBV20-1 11 TGCAGTGCTATTCGGAACACTGAAGCTTTCTTT CSAIRNTEAFF
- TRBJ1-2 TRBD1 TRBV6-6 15 TGTGCCAGCAGTTACTCGGACAGGGTCGGCTATGGCTACACCTTC CASSYSDRVGYGYTF
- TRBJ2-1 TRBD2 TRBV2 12 TGTGCTAGCCGGGAGGGTGGCAATGAGCAGTTCTTC CASREGGNEQFF
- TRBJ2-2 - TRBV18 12 TGTGCCAGCTCTCGGAACACCGGGGAGCTGTTTTTT CASSRNTGELFF
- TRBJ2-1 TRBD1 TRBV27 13 TGTGCCAGCAGTTGGACAGGGGGAAATGAGCAGTTCTTC CASSWTGGNEQFF
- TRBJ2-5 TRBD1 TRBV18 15 TGTGCCAGCTCACCTCGGACAGGGGTAGGGGAGACCCAGTACTTC CASSPRTGVGETQYF
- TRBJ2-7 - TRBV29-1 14 TGCAGCGGGGTGGGAGGCCCAAAGGAGAACGAGCAGTACTTC CSGVGGPKENEQYF
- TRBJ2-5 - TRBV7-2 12 TGTGCCAGCAGCTTACATCGGGAGACCCAGTACTTC CASSLHRETQYF
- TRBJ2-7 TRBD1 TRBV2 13 TGTGCCAGCAAGGACAGGGGCCACTACGAGCAGTACTTC CASKDRGHYEQYF
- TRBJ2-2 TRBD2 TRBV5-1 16 TGCGCCAGCAGCTATAGACTAGCGGGATACACCGGGGAGCTGTTTTTT CASSYRLAGYTGELFF
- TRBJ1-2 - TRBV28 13 TGTGCCAGCAGTTTAGCGTTGAATTCCGGCTACACCTTC CASSLALNSGYTF
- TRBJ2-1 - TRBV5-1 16 TGCGCCAGCAGCCTATTGGGTAGAACGGGCTACAATGAGCAGTTCTTC CASSLLGRTGYNEQFF
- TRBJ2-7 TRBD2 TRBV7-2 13 TGTGCCAGCAGCTTTAGCGGGGACTACGAGCAGTACTTC CASSFSGDYEQYF
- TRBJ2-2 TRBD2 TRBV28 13 TGTGCCAGCAGCCCTATAGCGGGAGTACGGCTGTTTTTT CASSPIAGVRLFF
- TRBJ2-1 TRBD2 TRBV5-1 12 TGCGCCAGCAGCCATACTAGCGGGAATAAGTTCTTC CASSHTSGNKFF
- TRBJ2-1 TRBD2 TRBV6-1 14 TGTGCCAGCACCGAACTAGCGGGAGGGCCGGGGCAGTTCTTC CASTELAGGPGQFF
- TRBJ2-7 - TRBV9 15 TGTGCCAGCAGCGTGGAGGCCACCGGGTCCTACGAGCAGTACTTC CASSVEATGSYEQYF
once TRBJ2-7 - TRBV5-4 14 TGTGCCAGCAGCATTAGCGGTTATGGGGACGAGCAGTACTTC CASSISGYGDEQYF
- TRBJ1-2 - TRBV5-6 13 TGTGCCAGCAGAGGTATTGACAGCTATGGCTACACCTTC CASRGIDSYGYTF